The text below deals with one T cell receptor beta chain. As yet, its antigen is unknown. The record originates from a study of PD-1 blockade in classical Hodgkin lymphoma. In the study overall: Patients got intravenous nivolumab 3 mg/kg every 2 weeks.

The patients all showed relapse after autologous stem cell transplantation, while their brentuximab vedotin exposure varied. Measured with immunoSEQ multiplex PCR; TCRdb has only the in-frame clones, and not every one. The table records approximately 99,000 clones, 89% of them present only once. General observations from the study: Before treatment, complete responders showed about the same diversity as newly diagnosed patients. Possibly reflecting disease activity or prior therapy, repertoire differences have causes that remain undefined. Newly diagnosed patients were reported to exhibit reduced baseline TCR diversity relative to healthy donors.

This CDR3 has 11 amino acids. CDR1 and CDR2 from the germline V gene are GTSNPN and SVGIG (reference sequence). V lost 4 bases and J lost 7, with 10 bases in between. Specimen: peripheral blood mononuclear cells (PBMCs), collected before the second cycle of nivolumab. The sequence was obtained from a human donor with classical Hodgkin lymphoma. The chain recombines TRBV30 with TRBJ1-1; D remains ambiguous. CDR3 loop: CAWIGVSEAFF. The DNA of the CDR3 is TGTGCCTGGATTGGGGTCAGTGAAGCTTTCTTT.